Listed here are 8 T cell receptor beta chains from one sample, sequenced in a study of cytomegalovirus exposure and HLA in healthy donors. The study ran its PCR with 60 Vbeta and 13 Jbeta primers. Here immunoSEQ multiplex PCR was the method, and the copy in TCRdb shows in-frame clones only, minus some. The repertoire holds about 77,000 clones, around three quarters seen once, with roughly 7.2% in the top ten. The sample was PBMCs. These TCRs come from a woman between 35 and 50 years old in good health and CMV-seronegative.

V usage is TRBV6-5 and J usage is TRBJ1-1; 7 nucleotides match TRBD1. V lost 5 bases and J lost 1; bases outside the gene matches: 4. The CDR3 runs 14 residues. The V gene's germline CDR1 is MNHEY and CDR2 SVGAGI. The CDR3 is CASSDGQENTEAFF. DNA of the CDR3: TGTGCCAGCAGTGACGGACAGGAGAACACTGAAGCTTTCTTT.

V and J are TRBV2 and TRBJ2-3; 10 bases match TRBD2. This CDR3 has 14 residues. CDR1 and CDR2 (germline): SNHLY, FYNNEI. J lost 6 bases, V lost 7 bases, and 7 bases had no gene match. CDR3 loop: CASTLAGVYDTQYF. The CDR3, as DNA: TGTGCCAGCACCCTAGCGGGGGTTTACGATACGCAGTATTTT.

This sequence joins TRBV29-1 and TRBJ1-1, with 7 bases lining up with TRBD1. This CDR3 is 14 amino acids long. Germline trimming cut 6 bases from V and 5 bases from J; bases unmatched to any gene: 12. The germline gives CDR1 SQVTM, CDR2 ANQGSEA. This CDR3 reads CSVRQGNRGTEAFF. DNA of the CDR3: TGCAGCGTAAGACAGGGAAACCGGGGAACTGAAGCTTTCTTT. The whole variable domain, filled in from reference TRBV29-1 and TRBJ1-1, reads SAVISQKPSRDICQRGTSLTIQCQVDSQVTMMFWYRQQPGQSLTLIATANQGSEATYESGFVIDKFPISRPNLTFSTLTVSNMSPEDSSIYLCSVRQGNRGTEAFFGQGTRLTVV.

The chain employs TRBV7-9 and TRBJ1-6; the D is unclear. Germline CDR1 SEHNR, CDR2 FQNEAQ (reference sequence). This CDR3 region has 13 residues. V was shortened by 1 base and J by 10 bases, with 8 bases between the two germline ends. The CDR3 nucleotides read TGTGCCAGCAGCTTAGACACAGCCTCACCCCTCCACTTT. Translated: CASSLDTASPLHF.

The chain employs TRBV10-3 and TRBJ2-2; TRBD1 agrees at 7 bases. With V trimmed by 0 bases and J by 8 bases, 9 bases remained unmatched. The CDR3 is 16 amino acids. Germline-derived CDR1 and CDR2 are ENHRY and SYGVKD. CDR3 residues: CAISESLQGILGELFF. In DNA, the CDR3 is TGTGCCATCAGTGAGTCCTTACAGGGGATTCTGGGGGAGCTGTTTTTT.

This clone was recorded once. This chain links TRBV6-5 with TRBJ2-5, with 7 bases identical to TRBD2. J lost 11 bases, V lost 6 bases, and 15 bases had no gene match. Germline lookup yields CDR1 MNHEY and CDR2 SVGAGI. This CDR3 contains 14 residues. The CDR3 protein is CASRPAWGGLEQYF. CDR3 coding DNA: TGTGCCAGCAGACCCGCGTGGGGGGGTCTTGAGCAGTACTTC.

This clone was detected only once. The chain combines TRBV29-1 with TRBJ1-1; D remains unclear. The CDR3 loop spans 11 amino acids. The V and J ends lost 4 bases and 4 bases respectively, with 7 bases between them. Germline assignment: CDR1 SQVTM and CDR2 ANQGSEA. The CDR3 here is CSVVRGTEAFF. DNA for the CDR3: TGCAGCGTTGTCCGGGGCACTGAAGCTTTCTTT.

V gene TRBV6-1 combines with J gene TRBJ2-7; 9 nucleotides match TRBD2. CDR1 is MNHNS, CDR2 SASEGT, per germline. The CDR3 is 14 amino acids. Unmatched junction bases numbered 7, after V lost 8 bases and J lost 2 bases. The CDR3: CASHSSGKTYEQYF. CDR3 coding DNA: TGTGCCAGCCACTCTAGCGGGAAGACCTACGAGCAGTACTTC.